What follows are 12 T cell receptor beta chains derived from one specimen sequenced in a study of shared clonotypes between healthy human individuals. TCRdb keeps only in-frame clones here, not all; method: immunoSEQ multiplex PCR. There are more than 1 million clones in the sample; around 78% occur only once, and 0.4% to 0.55% lies in the top ten. Sequenced: memory CD4+ T cells from PBMCs. Subset: CD45RA-negative fraction. All receptors derive from a man between 18 and 35 years old in good health. Some clones in this sample may be carry-over from other donors' samples.

The CDR3 DNA reads as TGTGCCAGCAGCTTACCTTCGACAGGATTCTCCTACGAGCAGTACTTC. It specifies CASSLPSTGFSYEQYF. The rearrangement links TRBV11-2 to TRBJ2-7; TRBD1 might be the D (6 bases). The CDR3 extends over 16 amino acids. Germline CDR1 and CDR2: SGHAT and FQNNGV. Between the trimmed V and J ends, which lost 2 bases and 0 bases, there was a span of 14 bases.

This sequence joins TRBV19 and TRBJ2-2, with D hard to call. V was trimmed by 4 bases and J by 3 bases, leaving 6 bases between them. The CDR3 is 13 residues long. In germline, CDR1 is LNHDA, CDR2 SQIVND (reference sequence). CDR3: CASSNRYTGELFF. The CDR3 coding sequence is TGTGCCAGTAGTAACCGTTACACCGGGGAGCTGTTTTTT.

This clone was seen a handful of times. V gene TRBV5-6 combines with J gene TRBJ2-7; TRBD1 might be the D (5 bases). The CDR3 length is 14 residues. Germline V CDR1 and CDR2: SGHDT, YYEEEE. Deletions cut 0 bases from V and 3 bases from J, with 10 bases between. The CDR3 protein is CASSLGQIRYEQYF. DNA of the CDR3: TGTGCCAGCAGCTTGGGACAGATACGCTACGAGCAGTACTTC. Drawing the rest from reference TRBV5-6 and TRBJ2-7, the complete variable domain is DAGVTQSPTHLIKTRGQQVTLRCSPKSGHDTVSWYQQALGQGPQFIFQYYEEEERQRGNFPDRFSGHQFPNYSSELNVNALLLGDSALYLCASSLGQIRYEQYFGPGTRLTVT.

The rearrangement links TRBV27 to TRBJ2-7; no reliable D call. CDR3 size: 14 residues. Per the germline V gene, CDR1 is MNHEY and CDR2 is SMNVEV (reference sequence). With 6 bases removed from V and 3 bases from J, the gap between germline ends came to 15 bases. In DNA, the CDR3 is TGTGCCAGCAGAAGGTCTAACTCTCACTACGAGCAGTACTTC. It yields the protein CASRRSNSHYEQYF.

V gene TRBV6-6 combines with J gene TRBJ2-1; 9 nucleotides agree with TRBD2. There are 14 residues in the CDR3. Germline V gene sequence: CDR1 MNHNY, CDR2 SVGAGI (reference sequence). V shed 8 bases and J 6 bases; nucleotides not matched to a gene: 8. CDR3 coding DNA: TGTGCCAGCGGCCGGCTAGCGGGGCTCAATGAGCAGTTCTTC. It codes for CASGRLAGLNEQFF.

As for this clone: Given a much more abundant clone one base away, this may be a read error. Additional DNA sequences in this sample encode the identical CDR3. The chain recombines TRBV5-1 with TRBJ2-1; D gene unclear. Germline CDR1 and CDR2: SGHRS and YFSETQ. V shed 1 base and J shed 6 bases, with 5 bases lying between them. The CDR3 spans 12 residues. The CDR3 sequence is CASSLNGNEQFF. The CDR3 DNA is TGCGCCAGCAGCTTGAATGGCAATGAGCAGTTCTTC. Variable domain in full (rest from reference TRBV5-1 and TRBJ2-1): KAGVTQTPRYLIKTRGQQVTLSCSPISGHRSVSWYQQTPGQGLQFLFEYFSETQRNKGNFPGRFSGRQFSNSRSEMNVSTLELGDSALYLCASSLNGNEQFFGPGTRLTVL.

This clone appeared a few times. One end of the junction varies from germline; a read error may be responsible. DNA of the CDR3: TGCGCCACCAGTGACAGGGCTATTGAGCAGTTCTTC. It yields the protein CATSDRAIEQFF. The rearrangement joins TRBV10-1 to TRBJ2-1; TRBD1 matches at 7 bases. Germline CDR1 is WNHNN and CDR2 is SYGVQD (reference sequence). The CDR3 loop spans 12 amino acids.

CDR3 sequence (DNA): TGTGCCAGCAGCCTATTCGGGAGCGGGGCCTACTACGAGCAGTACTTC. This translates into CASSLFGSGAYYEQYF. The gene calls are TRBV7-2 and TRBJ2-7, with TRBD2 identical over 7 bases. CDR3 length: 16 amino acids. The ends lost 5 bases at V and 3 bases at J; junction bases unmatched: 13. CDR1 and CDR2 from the germline V gene are SGHTA and FQGNSA. Together with reference TRBV7-2 and TRBJ2-7, the CDR3 gives the full variable domain: GAGVSQSPSNKVTEKGKDVELRCDPISGHTALYWYRQSLGQGLEFLIYFQGNSAPDKSGLPSDRFSAERTGGSVSTLTIQRTQQEDSAVYLCASSLFGSGAYYEQYFGPGTRLTVT.

CDR3: CASSLEGAGGPQETQYF. CDR3 bases: TGTGCCAGCAGCTTAGAAGGAGCGGGAGGGCCCCAAGAGACCCAGTACTTC. V is TRBV11-2 and J is TRBJ2-5; 10 bases are a match to TRBD2. The junction had 5 bases not matched to a gene; V was cut back by 0 bases and J by 1 base. The germline CDR1 and CDR2 sequences are SGHAT and FQNNGV. The length of the CDR3 is 17 residues.

As DNA, the CDR3 is TGTGCCAGTAGTCCACAGGGGGGCGGCAATCAGCCCCAGCATTTT. This translates into CASSPQGGGNQPQHF. V is TRBV19 and J is TRBJ1-5; the match to TRBD1 covers 8 bases. This CDR3 spans 15 amino acids. Trimming took 5 bases from V and 2 from J; bases not matched to a gene: 5. Germline values: CDR1 LNHDA, CDR2 SQIVND (reference sequence).

The rearrangement links TRBV10-3 to TRBJ2-5; no clear D. The CDR3 sequence is 12 residues long. V was trimmed by 4 bases and J by 5 bases, leaving 8 bases between them. Germline V gives CDR1 ENHRY, CDR2 SYGVKD. CDR3 loop: CAISADRETQYF. The CDR3 bases are TGTGCCATCAGTGCAGACCGGGAGACCCAGTACTTC.

The chain links TRBV6-6 to TRBJ2-1; D is ambiguous. Germline values: CDR1 MNHNY, CDR2 SVGAGI (reference sequence). The V end lost 2 bases, the J end lost 7 bases, and 12 bases lay between the germline ends. The CDR3 runs to 14 residues. In DNA form, the CDR3 reads TGTGCCAGCAGTTACAGTCAGGCTAGGAATGAGCAGTTCTTC. Protein: CASSYSQARNEQFF.